A selection of T cell receptor beta chains follows, all from one sample in a study of Ad26.COV2.S vaccination and SARS-CoV-2 variants. The assay was immunoSEQ multiplex PCR, and TCRdb's table has in-frame clones only and misses some. The repertoire has about 680,000 clones, roughly 90% of them found once; the top ten carry approximately 1.5%. Sample: peripheral blood, taken in a trial of Ad26.COV2.S vaccine versus placebo. The receptors originated from a person between 18 and 59 years old who received the Ad26.COV2.S COVID-19 vaccine or a placebo. Each CDR3 is given with its conserved first and last residue. Fields, in order: clone size, D gene, J gene, V gene, CDR3 protein, CDR3 DNA. The D gene is left open where the match is weak. Clone size appears in some rows only: once, few, many, or a class for an expanded clone.

size: NA
D: TRBD1
J: TRBJ1-4
V: TRBV12-3/TRBV12-4
CDR3: CASTTDRGGLLFF
DNA: TGTGCCAGCACCACGGACAGGGGGGGATTGCTGTTTTTT

size: NA
D: TRBD1
J: TRBJ2-3
V: TRBV7-2
CDR3: CASSFSGGADTQYF
DNA: TGTGCCAGCAGCTTTTCAGGGGGCGCAGATACGCAGTATTTT

size: NA
D: NA
J: TRBJ2-3
V: TRBV7-2
CDR3: CASSVDYASSTDTQYF
DNA: TGTGCCAGCAGCGTAGACTACGCCTCTAGCACAGATACGCAGTATTTT

size: NA
D: NA
J: TRBJ2-7
V: TRBV30
CDR3: CAWNRGVTYEQYF
DNA: TGTGCCTGGAATAGGGGCGTCACCTACGAGCAGTACTTC

size: many
D: NA
J: TRBJ2-3
V: TRBV30
CDR3: CAWSAFSGGFDLTDTQYF
DNA: TGTGCCTGGAGTGCCTTCTCCGGGGGCTTCGATCTCACAGATACGCAGTATTTT

size: once
D: NA
J: TRBJ1-5
V: TRBV12-3/TRBV12-4
CDR3: CASSPNWNQPQHF
DNA: TGTGCCAGCAGCCCGAATTGGAATCAGCCCCAGCATTTT

size: NA
D: TRBD2
J: TRBJ2-3
V: TRBV5-4
CDR3: CASSSPGLAGSTDTQYF
DNA: TGTGCCAGCAGCTCACCCGGACTAGCGGGGTCCACAGATACGCAGTATTTT

size: once
D: NA
J: TRBJ2-1
V: TRBV30
CDR3: CAWTSRYNEQFF
DNA: TGTGCCTGGACTAGCCGTTACAATGAGCAGTTCTTC

size: NA
D: NA
J: TRBJ1-1
V: TRBV7-9
CDR3: CASSQQVNTEAFF
DNA: TGTGCCAGCAGCCAACAGGTAAACACTGAAGCTTTCTTT

size: NA
D: NA
J: TRBJ2-4
V: TRBV25-1
CDR3: CASSDHSGALAKNIQYF
DNA: TGTGCCAGCAGTGACCATTCGGGTGCCTTAGCCAAAAACATTCAGTACTTC

size: NA
D: NA
J: TRBJ1-5
V: TRBV20-1
CDR3: CSASQPEEPQHF
DNA: TGCAGTGCTAGTCAGCCAGAGGAGCCCCAGCATTTT

size: NA
D: NA
J: TRBJ2-2
V: TRBV19
CDR3: CASSIDQTGELFF
DNA: TGTGCCAGTAGTATAGATCAGACCGGGGAGCTGTTTTTT

size: NA
D: NA
J: TRBJ1-1
V: TRBV7-8
CDR3: CASSLAPPTEAFF
DNA: TGTGCCAGCAGCTTGGCACCCCCCACTGAAGCTTTCTTT

size: NA
D: NA
J: TRBJ2-3
V: TRBV30
CDR3: CAWTGIRTDTQYF
DNA: TGTGCCTGGACAGGGATTCGGACAGATACGCAGTATTTT

size: NA
D: NA
J: TRBJ2-3
V: TRBV7-9
CDR3: CASSLHSDATQYF
DNA: TGTGCCAGCAGTCTGCACTCTGACGCTACGCAGTATTTT

size: NA
D: TRBD2
J: TRBJ2-1
V: TRBV20-1
CDR3: CSASTSLADYNEQFF
DNA: TGCAGTGCTAGTACGAGTCTAGCGGACTACAATGAGCAGTTCTTC

size: NA
D: NA
J: TRBJ1-5
V: TRBV10-3
CDR3: CAISRDLNQPQHF
DNA: TGTGCCATCAGTAGGGATCTTAATCAGCCCCAGCATTTT

size: NA
D: NA
J: TRBJ1-6
V: TRBV7-6
CDR3: CASSLGDLNSPLHF
DNA: TGTGCCAGCAGCTTAGGGGACCTAAATTCACCCCTCCACTTT

size: NA
D: TRBD2
J: TRBJ2-3
V: TRBV10-3
CDR3: CAISDWGTSGSFSTDTQYF
DNA: TGTGCCATCAGTGATTGGGGGACTAGCGGGAGCTTTAGCACAGATACGCAGTATTTT

size: NA
D: NA
J: TRBJ2-7
V: TRBV5-4
CDR3: CASSLGGTVSYEQYF
DNA: TGTGCCAGCAGCTTGGGGGGGACGGTCTCCTACGAGCAGTACTTC

size: once
D: NA
J: TRBJ2-3
V: TRBV9
CDR3: CASSSRTFTDTQYF
DNA: TGTGCCAGCAGCTCGCGGACTTTCACAGATACGCAGTATTTT

size: NA
D: NA
J: TRBJ1-2
V: TRBV30
CDR3: CAWSERSGYTF
DNA: TGTGCCTGGAGCGAACGATCTGGCTACACCTTC

size: NA
D: NA
J: TRBJ1-2
V: TRBV7-9
CDR3: CASSVESRGYGYTF
DNA: TGTGCCAGCAGCGTTGAGTCAAGGGGCTATGGCTACACCTTC

size: NA
D: NA
J: TRBJ1-1
V: TRBV15
CDR3: CATSREGAGNTEAFF
DNA: TGTGCCACCAGCAGAGAAGGGGCCGGTAACACTGAAGCTTTCTTT

size: NA
D: TRBD2
J: TRBJ2-5
V: TRBV29-1
CDR3: CSVDSGARTQYF
DNA: TGCAGCGTTGATAGCGGGGCCCGGACCCAGTACTTC

size: NA
D: TRBD1
J: TRBJ1-4
V: TRBV30
CDR3: CAWSGRDSEKLFF
DNA: TGTGCCTGGAGTGGCCGGGACAGTGAAAAACTGTTTTTT

size: NA
D: NA
J: TRBJ2-1
V: TRBV4-2
CDR3: CASSQVQRNRSSYNEQFF
DNA: TGTGCCAGCAGCCAAGTACAGCGGAATCGAAGCTCCTACAATGAGCAGTTCTTC

size: NA
D: NA
J: TRBJ1-4
V: TRBV6-5
CDR3: CASSYAGTNEKLFF
DNA: TGTGCCAGCAGTTACGCGGGAACTAATGAAAAACTGTTTTTT

size: once
D: NA
J: TRBJ2-1
V: TRBV3-1/TRBV3-2
CDR3: CATLNPRVNEQFF
DNA: TGTGCCACCCTTAACCCCAGGGTCAATGAGCAGTTCTTC

size: NA
D: NA
J: TRBJ1-4
V: TRBV9
CDR3: CASSVGLPTNEKLFF
DNA: TGTGCCAGCAGCGTAGGGTTACCAACTAATGAAAAACTGTTTTTT

size: NA
D: TRBD1
J: TRBJ2-7
V: TRBV3-1/TRBV3-2
CDR3: CASSRGTGTYEQYF
DNA: TGTGCCAGCAGCCGCGGGACAGGAACCTACGAGCAGTACTTC

size: NA
D: TRBD2
J: TRBJ2-1
V: TRBV7-7
CDR3: CASSLVLSGGREEQFF
DNA: TGTGCTAGCAGCTTAGTCCTATCTGGCGGGAGGGAGGAGCAGTTCTTC

size: once
D: NA
J: TRBJ2-1
V: TRBV27
CDR3: CASSPRLNEQFF
DNA: TGTGCCAGCAGCCCCCGACTCAATGAGCAGTTCTTC

size: NA
D: NA
J: TRBJ1-4
V: TRBV19
CDR3: CASSNPSGVNEKLFF
DNA: TGTGCCAGTAGCAATCCCTCAGGGGTGAACGAAAAACTGTTTTTT

size: NA
D: TRBD2
J: TRBJ2-7
V: TRBV10-3
CDR3: CASGLAGGSYEQYF
DNA: TGTGCCAGCGGGTTAGCGGGAGGGTCCTACGAGCAGTACTTC

size: NA
D: NA
J: TRBJ2-6
V: TRBV6-5
CDR3: CASSPLYGANVLTF
DNA: TGTGCCAGCAGTCCGCTCTATGGTGCCAACGTCCTGACTTTC

size: once
D: NA
J: TRBJ1-4
V: TRBV19
CDR3: CASSPQPTNEKLFF
DNA: TGTGCCAGTAGTCCGCAGCCAACTAATGAAAAACTGTTTTTT

size: NA
D: NA
J: TRBJ1-5
V: TRBV9
CDR3: CASSVSHSNQPQHF
DNA: TGTGCCAGCAGCGTTTCCCATAGCAATCAGCCCCAGCATTTT

size: NA
D: TRBD1
J: TRBJ1-5
V: TRBV5-8
CDR3: CASSWGQRNQPQHF
DNA: TGTGCCAGCAGCTGGGGACAGCGAAATCAGCCCCAGCATTTT

size: NA
D: TRBD1
J: TRBJ1-1
V: TRBV29-1
CDR3: CSVQGQGRDTEAFF
DNA: TGCAGCGTACAGGGACAGGGAAGGGACACTGAAGCTTTCTTT

size: few
D: TRBD2
J: TRBJ2-7
V: TRBV5-4
CDR3: CASSPGTSGYEQYF
DNA: TGTGCCAGCAGCCCCGGGACTAGCGGGTACGAGCAGTACTTC

size: few
D: NA
J: TRBJ1-2
V: TRBV7-9
CDR3: CASSVGGVRGYTF
DNA: TGTGCCAGCAGCGTCGGAGGGGTAAGAGGCTACACCTTC

size: NA
D: TRBD2
J: TRBJ2-3
V: TRBV27
CDR3: CASSPWTSGTHTQYF
DNA: TGTGCCAGCAGCCCCTGGACTAGCGGCACACATACGCAGTATTTT

size: NA
D: NA
J: TRBJ1-2
V: TRBV4-2
CDR3: CASSQEGVGYGYTF
DNA: TGTGCCAGCAGCCAAGAAGGTGTTGGCTATGGCTACACCTTC

size: NA
D: TRBD2
J: TRBJ2-5
V: TRBV5-6
CDR3: CASSSPPGLAGVGQETQYF
DNA: TGTGCCAGCAGCTCCCCCCCGGGACTAGCGGGAGTGGGGCAAGAGACCCAGTACTTC

size: NA
D: NA
J: TRBJ1-5
V: TRBV2
CDR3: CASTQGFDSNQPQHF
DNA: TGTGCCAGCACCCAGGGGTTTGATAGCAATCAGCCCCAGCATTTT

size: NA
D: NA
J: TRBJ1-1
V: TRBV3-1/TRBV3-2
CDR3: CASSQHPGKGMNTEAFF
DNA: TGTGCCAGCAGCCAGCACCCAGGGAAGGGGATGAACACTGAAGCTTTCTTT

size: once
D: NA
J: TRBJ1-4
V: TRBV29-1
CDR3: CSAPYTPGLVTEKLFF
DNA: TGCAGCGCTCCCTATACCCCCGGGCTGGTAACTGAAAAACTGTTTTTT

size: few
D: TRBD1
J: TRBJ2-7
V: TRBV27
CDR3: CASSPGGSAYEQYF
DNA: TGTGCCAGCAGTCCAGGGGGATCGGCCTACGAGCAGTACTTC

size: NA
D: NA
J: TRBJ2-7
V: TRBV6-6
CDR3: CASSLGTSSYEQYF
DNA: TGTGCCAGCAGCCTCGGGACATCCTCCTACGAGCAGTACTTC

size: NA
D: NA
J: TRBJ1-1
V: TRBV10-3
CDR3: CAISMDSEAFF
DNA: TGTGCCATCAGTATGGACAGTGAAGCTTTCTTT

size: few
D: TRBD1
J: TRBJ2-7
V: TRBV6-6
CDR3: CASSRPTGEGEQYF
DNA: TGTGCCAGCAGCCGCCCGACAGGGGAAGGGGAGCAGTACTTC

size: NA
D: NA
J: TRBJ1-1
V: TRBV5-1
CDR3: CASSFIGGMNTEAFF
DNA: TGCGCCAGCAGTTTTATAGGGGGGATGAACACTGAAGCTTTCTTT

size: NA
D: NA
J: TRBJ1-1
V: TRBV6-5
CDR3: CASSYSARNTEAFF
DNA: TGTGCCAGCAGTTACTCTGCCAGGAACACTGAAGCTTTCTTT

size: NA
D: TRBD2
J: TRBJ2-7
V: TRBV5-4
CDR3: CASSSSGRNPYEQYF
DNA: TGTGCCAGCAGCTCCAGCGGGAGGAATCCCTACGAGCAGTACTTC

size: NA
D: NA
J: TRBJ2-7
V: TRBV2
CDR3: CAGSDRSANSYEQYF
DNA: TGTGCCGGGTCTGACAGGTCCGCAAATTCCTACGAGCAGTACTTC

size: NA
D: NA
J: TRBJ1-5
V: TRBV6-6
CDR3: CASINGPPGEPQHF
DNA: TGTGCCAGCATTAACGGGCCACCCGGGGAGCCCCAGCATTTT

size: NA
D: TRBD2
J: TRBJ2-1
V: TRBV24-1
CDR3: CATSDPTSGDSYNEQFF
DNA: TGTGCCACCAGTGACCCGACTAGCGGGGATTCCTACAATGAGCAGTTCTTC